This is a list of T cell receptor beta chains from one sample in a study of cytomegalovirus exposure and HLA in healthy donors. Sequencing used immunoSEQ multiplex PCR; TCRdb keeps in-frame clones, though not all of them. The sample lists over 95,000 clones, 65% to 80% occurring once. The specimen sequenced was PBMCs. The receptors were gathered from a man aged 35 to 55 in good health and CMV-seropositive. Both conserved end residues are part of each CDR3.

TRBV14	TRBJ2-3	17	CASSQESSSGGTDTQYF
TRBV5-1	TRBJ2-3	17	CASSLEAVAGITDTQYF
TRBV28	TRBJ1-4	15	CASSSRGATNEKLFF
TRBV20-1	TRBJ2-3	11	CSARVADTQYF
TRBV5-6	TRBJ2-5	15	CASSLIAGEQETQYF
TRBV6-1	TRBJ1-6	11	CASSYQGALHF
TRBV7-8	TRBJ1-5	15	CASSSDRVSNQPQHF
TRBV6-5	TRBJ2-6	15	CASSYLFSGANVLTF
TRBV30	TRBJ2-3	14	CAWSIVTATDTQYF
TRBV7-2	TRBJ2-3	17	CASSLPPSGTREDTQYF
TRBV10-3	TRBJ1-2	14	CAISESGTGYGYTF
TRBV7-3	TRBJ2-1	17	CASSLDPVGRNSDEQFF
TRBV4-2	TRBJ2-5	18	CASSQVPEQISGGGSQYF
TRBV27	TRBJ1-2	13	CASGTGSIYGYTF
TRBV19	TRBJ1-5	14	CASSGQGITQPQHF
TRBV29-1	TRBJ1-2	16	CSVEGTGHGPLYGYTF
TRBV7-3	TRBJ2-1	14	CASSNSSGVTEQFF
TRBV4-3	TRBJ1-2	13	CASSQGQSYGYTF
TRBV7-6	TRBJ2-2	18	CASSSSPDGGGHTGELFF
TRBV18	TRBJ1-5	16	CASSQYRELGNQPQHF
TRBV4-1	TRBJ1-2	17	CASSPGTADFRVDGYTF
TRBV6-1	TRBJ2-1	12	CASLNRYNEQFF
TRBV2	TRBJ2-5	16	CASSEFVAGGQETQYF
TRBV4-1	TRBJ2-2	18	CASSQDQIAGMKGGELFF
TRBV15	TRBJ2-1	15	CATSRDGTTYNEQFF
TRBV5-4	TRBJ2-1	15	CASRISGGAANEQFF
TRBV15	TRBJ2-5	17	CATSRDLPREGGETQYF
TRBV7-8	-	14	CASSPGGLGYEQYF
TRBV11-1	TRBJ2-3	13	CASSLLRTDTQYF
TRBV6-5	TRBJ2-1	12	CASSYGRNEQFF
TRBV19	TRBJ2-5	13	CASSFREEETQYF